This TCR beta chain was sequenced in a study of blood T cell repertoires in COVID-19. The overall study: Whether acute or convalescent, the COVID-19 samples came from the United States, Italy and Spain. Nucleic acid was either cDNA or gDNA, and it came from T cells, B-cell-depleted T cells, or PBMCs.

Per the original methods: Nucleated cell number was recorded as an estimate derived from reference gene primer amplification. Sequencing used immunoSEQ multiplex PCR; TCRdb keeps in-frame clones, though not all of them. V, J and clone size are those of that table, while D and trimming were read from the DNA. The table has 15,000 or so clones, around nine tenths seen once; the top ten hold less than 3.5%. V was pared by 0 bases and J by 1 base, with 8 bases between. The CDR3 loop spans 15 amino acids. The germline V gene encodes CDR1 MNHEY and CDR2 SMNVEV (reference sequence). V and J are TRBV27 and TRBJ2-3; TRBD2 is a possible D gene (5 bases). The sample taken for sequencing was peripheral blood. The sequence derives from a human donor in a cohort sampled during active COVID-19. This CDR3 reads CASSLSDSRTDTQYF. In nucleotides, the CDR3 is TGTGCCAGCAGTTTATCGGACTCACGCACAGATACGCAGTATTTT.